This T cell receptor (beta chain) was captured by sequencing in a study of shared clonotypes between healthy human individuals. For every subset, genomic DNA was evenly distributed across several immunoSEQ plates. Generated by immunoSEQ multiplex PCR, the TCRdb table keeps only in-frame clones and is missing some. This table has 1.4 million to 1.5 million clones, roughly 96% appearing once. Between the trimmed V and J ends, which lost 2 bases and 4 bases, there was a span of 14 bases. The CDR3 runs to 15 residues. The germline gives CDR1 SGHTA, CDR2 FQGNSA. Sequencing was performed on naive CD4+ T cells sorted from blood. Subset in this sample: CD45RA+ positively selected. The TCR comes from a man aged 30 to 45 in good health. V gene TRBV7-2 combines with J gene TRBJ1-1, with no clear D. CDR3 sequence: CASSLLSNRGTEAFF. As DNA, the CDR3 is TGTGCCAGCAGCTTACTGTCAAATAGAGGCACTGAAGCTTTCTTT.